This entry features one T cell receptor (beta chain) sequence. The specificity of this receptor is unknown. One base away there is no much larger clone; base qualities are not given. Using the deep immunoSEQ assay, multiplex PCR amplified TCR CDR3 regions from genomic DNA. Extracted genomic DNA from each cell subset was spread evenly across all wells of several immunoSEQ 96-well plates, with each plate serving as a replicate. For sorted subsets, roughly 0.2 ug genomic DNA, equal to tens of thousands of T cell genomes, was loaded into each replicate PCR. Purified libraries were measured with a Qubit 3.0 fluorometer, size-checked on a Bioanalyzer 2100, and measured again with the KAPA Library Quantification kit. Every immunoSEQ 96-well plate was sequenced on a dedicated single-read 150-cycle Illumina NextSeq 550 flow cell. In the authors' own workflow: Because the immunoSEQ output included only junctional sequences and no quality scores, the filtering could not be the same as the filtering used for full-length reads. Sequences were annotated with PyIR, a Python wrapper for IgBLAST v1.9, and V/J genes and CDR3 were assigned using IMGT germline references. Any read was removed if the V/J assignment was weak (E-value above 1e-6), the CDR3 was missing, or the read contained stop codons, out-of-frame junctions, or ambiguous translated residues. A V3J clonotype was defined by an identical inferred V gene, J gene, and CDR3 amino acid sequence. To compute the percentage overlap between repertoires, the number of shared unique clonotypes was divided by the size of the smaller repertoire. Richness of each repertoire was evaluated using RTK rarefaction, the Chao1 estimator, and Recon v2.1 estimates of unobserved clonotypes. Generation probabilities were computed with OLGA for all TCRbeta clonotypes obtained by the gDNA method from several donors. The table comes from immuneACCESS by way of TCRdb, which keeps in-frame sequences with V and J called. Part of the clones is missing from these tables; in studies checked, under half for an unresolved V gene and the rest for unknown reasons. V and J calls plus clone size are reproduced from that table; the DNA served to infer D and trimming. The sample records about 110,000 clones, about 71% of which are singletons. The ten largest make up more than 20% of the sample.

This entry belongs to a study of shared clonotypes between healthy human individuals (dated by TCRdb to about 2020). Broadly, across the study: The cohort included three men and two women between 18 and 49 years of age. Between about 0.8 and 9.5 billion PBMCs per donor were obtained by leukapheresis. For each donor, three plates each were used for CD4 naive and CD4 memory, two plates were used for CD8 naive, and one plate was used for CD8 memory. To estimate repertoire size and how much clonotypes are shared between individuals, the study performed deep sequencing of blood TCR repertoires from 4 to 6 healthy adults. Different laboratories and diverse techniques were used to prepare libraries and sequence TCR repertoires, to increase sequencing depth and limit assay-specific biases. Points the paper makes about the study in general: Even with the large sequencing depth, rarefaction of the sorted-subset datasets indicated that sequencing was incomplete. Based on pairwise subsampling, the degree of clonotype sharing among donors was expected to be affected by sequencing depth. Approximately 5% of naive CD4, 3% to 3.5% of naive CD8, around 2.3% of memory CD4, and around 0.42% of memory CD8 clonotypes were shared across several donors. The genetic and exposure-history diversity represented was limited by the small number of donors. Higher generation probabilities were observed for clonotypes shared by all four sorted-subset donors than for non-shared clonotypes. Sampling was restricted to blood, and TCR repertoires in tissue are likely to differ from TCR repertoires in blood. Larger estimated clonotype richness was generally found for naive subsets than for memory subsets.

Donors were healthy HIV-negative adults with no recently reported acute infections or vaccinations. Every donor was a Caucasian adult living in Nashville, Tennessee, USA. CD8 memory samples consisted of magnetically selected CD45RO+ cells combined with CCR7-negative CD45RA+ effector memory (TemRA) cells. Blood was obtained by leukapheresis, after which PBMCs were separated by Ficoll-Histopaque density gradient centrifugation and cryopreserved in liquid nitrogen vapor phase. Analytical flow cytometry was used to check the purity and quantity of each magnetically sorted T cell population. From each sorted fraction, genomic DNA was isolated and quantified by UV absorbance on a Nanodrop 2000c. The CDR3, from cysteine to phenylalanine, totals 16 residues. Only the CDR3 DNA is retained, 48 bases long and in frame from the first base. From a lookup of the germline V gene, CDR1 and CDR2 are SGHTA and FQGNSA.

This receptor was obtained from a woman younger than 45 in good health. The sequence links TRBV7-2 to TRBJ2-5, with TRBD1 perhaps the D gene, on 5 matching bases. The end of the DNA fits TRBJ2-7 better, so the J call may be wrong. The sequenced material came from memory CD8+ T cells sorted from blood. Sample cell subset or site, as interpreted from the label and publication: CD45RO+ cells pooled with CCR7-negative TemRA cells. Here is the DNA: TGTGCCAGCAGCTTATATAGGACACCCTATACCTACGAGCAGTACTTC. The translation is CASSLYRTPYTYEQYF.